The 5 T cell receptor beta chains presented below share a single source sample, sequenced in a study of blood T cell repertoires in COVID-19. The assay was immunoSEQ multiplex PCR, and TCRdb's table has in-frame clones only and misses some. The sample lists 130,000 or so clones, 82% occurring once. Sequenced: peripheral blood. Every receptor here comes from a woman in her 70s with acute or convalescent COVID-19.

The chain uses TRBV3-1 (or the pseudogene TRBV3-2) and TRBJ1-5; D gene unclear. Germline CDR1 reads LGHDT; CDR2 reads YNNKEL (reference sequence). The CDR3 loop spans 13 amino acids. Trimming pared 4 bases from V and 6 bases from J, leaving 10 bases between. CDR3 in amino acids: CASSRARGQPQHF. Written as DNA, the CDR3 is TGTGCCAGCAGCCGGGCGCGGGGTCAGCCCCAGCATTTT.

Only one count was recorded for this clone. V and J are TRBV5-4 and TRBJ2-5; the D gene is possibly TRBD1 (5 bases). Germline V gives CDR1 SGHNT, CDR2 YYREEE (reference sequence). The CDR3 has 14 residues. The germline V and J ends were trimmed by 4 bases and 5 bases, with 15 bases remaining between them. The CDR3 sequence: CASSPDSLGETQYF. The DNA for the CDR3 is TGTGCCAGCAGCCCAGACAGTTTGGGGGAGACCCAGTACTTC.

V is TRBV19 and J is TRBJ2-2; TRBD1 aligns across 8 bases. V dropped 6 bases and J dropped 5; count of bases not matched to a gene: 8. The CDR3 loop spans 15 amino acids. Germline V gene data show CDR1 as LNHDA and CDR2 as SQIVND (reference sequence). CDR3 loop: CASRPGQAGTGELFF. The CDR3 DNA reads TGTGCCAGTAGACCGGGACAGGCAGGAACCGGGGAGCTGTTTTTT.

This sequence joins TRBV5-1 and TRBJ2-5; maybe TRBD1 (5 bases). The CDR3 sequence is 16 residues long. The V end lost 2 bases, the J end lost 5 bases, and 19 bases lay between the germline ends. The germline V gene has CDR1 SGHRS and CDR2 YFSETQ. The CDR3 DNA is TGCGCCAGCAGCTTTCAGGGCTCCAGGGTTGGGGAGACCCAGTACTTC. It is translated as CASSFQGSRVGETQYF. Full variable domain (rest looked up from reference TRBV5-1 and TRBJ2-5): KAGVTQTPRYLIKTRGQQVTLSCSPISGHRSVSWYQQTPGQGLQFLFEYFSETQRNKGNFPGRFSGRQFSNSRSEMNVSTLELGDSALYLCASSFQGSRVGETQYFGPGTRLLVL.

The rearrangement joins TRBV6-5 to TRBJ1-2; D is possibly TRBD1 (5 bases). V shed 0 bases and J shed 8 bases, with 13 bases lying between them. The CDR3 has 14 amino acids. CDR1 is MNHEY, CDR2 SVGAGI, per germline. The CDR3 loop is CASSYSAKGVGYTF. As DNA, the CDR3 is TGTGCCAGCAGTTACTCTGCCAAAGGGGTCGGCTACACCTTC.